One and the same sample provided the 32 T cell receptor beta chains below, sequenced in a study of T cells in narcolepsy. Profiling relied on immunoSEQ multiplex PCR, and the TCRdb table lists in-frame clones only, not all of them. The sample has some 17,000 clones; 85% to 90% are singletons. Sequenced material: memory (CD45RA-) CD4+ T cells from blood. The receptors here all came from a human donor in good health.

The rearrangement links TRBV30 to TRBJ2-1; 7 bases match TRBD1. The V and J ends lost 5 bases and 5 bases, in that order; junction bases with no gene match: 9. From germline, CDR1 is GTSNPN and CDR2 SVGIG (reference sequence). The CDR3 contains 14 residues. DNA for the CDR3: TGTGCCTGGGGAACAGGGGTTTGGGACAATGAGCAGTTCTTC. Translated: CAWGTGVWDNEQFF.

In DNA, the CDR3 is TGCGCCAGCAGAGTTAGGCGGGCTTTAGGGTCAGATACGCAGTATTTT. Translation gives CASRVRRALGSDTQYF. The V call is TRBV5-1, the J call TRBJ2-3; maybe TRBD2 (5 bases). The CDR3 extends over 16 amino acids. Germline CDR1 reads SGHRS; CDR2 reads YFSETQ. Between the trimmed V and J ends, which lost 5 bases and 4 bases, there was a span of 20 bases.

The genes are TRBV5-1 and TRBJ2-7; possible D gene TRBD2, 5 bases. The CDR3 runs to 15 residues. Trimming removed 2 bases from V and 1 base from J, with 13 bases in between. Germline V lookup: CDR1 SGHRS, CDR2 YFSETQ. The CDR3, as DNA: TGCGCCAGCAGCTTTATTCGGGGAACTTCCTACGAGCAGTACTTC. This sequence encodes CASSFIRGTSYEQYF.

Notes on this clone: Other DNA sequences in the same sample also yield this CDR3. J is TRBJ2-3 and V is TRBV18; 8 nucleotides match TRBD2. The V gene's germline CDR1 is KGHSH and CDR2 LQKENI. The V and J ends lost 0 bases and 3 bases, in that order; junction bases with no gene match: 5. The CDR3 consists of 16 residues. The CDR3 protein is CASSPPSGGLTDTQYF. In nucleotides, the CDR3 is TGTGCCAGCTCACCACCGTCGGGAGGGTTAACAGATACGCAGTATTTT. Filled out from reference TRBV18 and TRBJ2-3, the complete variable domain reads NAGVMQNPRHLVRRRGQEARLRCSPMKGHSHVYWYRQLPEEGLKFMVYLQKENIIDESGMPKERFSAEFPKEGPSILRIQQVVRGDSAAYFCASSPPSGGLTDTQYFGPGTRLTVL.

With regard to this clone: Mismatch with germline at one junction end may stem from a read error. This sequence joins TRBV2 and TRBJ2-1; TRBD1 aligns across 7 bases. CDR1 is SNHLY and CDR2 is FYNNEI in the germline V gene. This CDR3 comprises 13 residues. The CDR3: CASTRGQSNEQFF. CDR3 in DNA: TGTGCCAGCACCAGGGGACAGAGCAATGAGCAATTCTTC.

This clone was recorded only once. This chain joins TRBV4-3 and TRBJ2-7; 8 nucleotides agree with TRBD1. Germline-derived CDR1 and CDR2 are LGHNA and YSLEER. The junction had 5 bases not matched to a gene; V was cut back by 1 base and J by 3 bases. The CDR3 totals 15 residues. The CDR3, as DNA: TGCGCCAGCAGCCAAGTTGGGACAGGCCACTACGAGCAGTACTTC. Protein sequence: CASSQVGTGHYEQYF.

V usage is TRBV6-5 and J usage is TRBJ2-7; D is undetermined. V was trimmed by 0 bases and J by 1 base, leaving 13 bases between them. Germline CDR1 reads MNHEY; CDR2 reads SVGAGI. The CDR3 loop spans 16 amino acids. CDR3 nucleotide sequence: TGTGCCAGCAGTTACTCGGAGCTTAGAAGGTCCTACGAGCAGTACTTC. Translated, it gives CASSYSELRRSYEQYF.

The count of this clone is one. The chain employs TRBV5-1 and TRBJ2-2; tentatively, D is TRBD2 (6 bases). The CDR3 spans 15 residues. The V gene's germline CDR1 is SGHRS and CDR2 YFSETQ. V gave up 4 bases and J gave up 4 bases, with 14 bases separating them. CDR3 nucleotide sequence: TGCGCCAGCAGCCCAATCGGGCGGGGCACCGGGGAGCTGTTTTTT. This codes for CASSPIGRGTGELFF.

The V gene is TRBV11-3, the J gene TRBJ1-1, with a weak D call TRBD1 (6 bases). The V end lost 2 bases, the J end lost 1 base, and 11 bases lay between the germline ends. The CDR3 is made up of 15 amino acids. Germline values: CDR1 SGHNT, CDR2 YENEEA. The CDR3 bases are TGTGCCAGCAGCTTAATGGGGGCATCGAACACTGAAGCTTTCTTT. This codes for CASSLMGASNTEAFF.

The chain joins TRBV19 to TRBJ1-5; the match to TRBD1 covers 8 bases. Germline V lookup: CDR1 LNHDA, CDR2 SQIVND (reference sequence). CDR3 length: 16 amino acids. V lost 5 bases, J lost 4 bases, and 10 bases stayed unmatched. The CDR3 DNA is TGTGCCAGTAGTCTCCGCGCAGGGGGCTGGAATCAGCCCCAGCATTTT. It encodes CASSLRAGGWNQPQHF.

Concerning this clone itself: Distinct nucleotide sequences in the sample also encode this CDR3. This chain joins TRBV5-1 and TRBJ2-2, with 10 positions matching TRBD1. The CDR3 length is 20 residues. After removal of 4 bases from V and 6 bases from J, the junction contained 21 bases not matched to a gene. Germline V gene data show CDR1 as SGHRS and CDR2 as YFSETQ. The CDR3 protein is CASSPRPGPRDRGGAGELFF. In DNA form, the CDR3 reads TGCGCCAGCAGCCCCCGACCCGGGCCACGGGACAGGGGAGGAGCCGGGGAGCTGTTTTTT.

The chain carries TRBV5-5 and TRBJ1-2, with 9 bases identical to TRBD1. J lost 0 bases, V lost 3 bases, and 12 bases had no gene match. Looked up from germline, CDR1 is SGHKS and CDR2 is YYEKEE (reference sequence). This CDR3 comprises 18 residues. The CDR3 reads CASSSKYRDRVTNYGYTF. The CDR3 DNA reads as TGTGCCAGCAGCTCGAAGTACCGGGACAGGGTAACTAACTATGGCTACACCTTC.

With regard to this clone: This sample also contains other DNA sequences that code for the same CDR3. The chain recombines TRBV4-2 with TRBJ2-5, with 13 positions matching TRBD2. CDR1 and CDR2 from the germline V gene are LGHNA and YNFKEQ. The V and J ends lost 4 bases and 3 bases, in that order; junction bases with no gene match: 11. The CDR3 sequence is 18 residues long. CDR3 sequence (DNA): TGTGCCAGCAGCCGAGCGCCCACCGGGACTAGCGGGGAAGAGACCCAGTACTTC. It codes for CASSRAPTGTSGEETQYF.

The rearrangement uses TRBV5-8 and TRBJ2-7, with D possibly TRBD2 on 7 matching bases. Germline CDR1 and CDR2: SGHTS and YDEGEE. With 1 base removed from V and 6 bases from J, the gap between germline ends came to 14 bases. This CDR3 has 14 residues. The CDR3 nucleotides are TGTGCCAGCAGCTTGTATGGCGGGGGCGGCGAGCAGTACTTC. Amino acids: CASSLYGGGGEQYF.

The rearrangement links TRBV6-1 to TRBJ2-5, with D perhaps matching TRBD1 (5 bases). Trimming took off 8 bases at V and 1 base at J, with 11 bases between the two ends. Germline V gene data show CDR1 as MNHNS and CDR2 as SASEGT. The CDR3 loop spans 13 amino acids. CDR3 region: CASSRQLQETQYF. The CDR3 DNA reads TGTGCCAGCTCTCGACAGCTCCAAGAGACCCAGTACTTC.

The V gene is TRBV2, the J gene TRBJ2-3, with TRBD1 identical over 9 bases. The trim removed 6 bases at V and 0 bases at J, leaving 4 bases unmatched. Germline V lookup: CDR1 SNHLY, CDR2 FYNNEI. The CDR3 totals 15 residues. The CDR3 loop is CASRDRGGSTDTQYF. The CDR3 region has the DNA TGTGCCAGCAGGGACAGGGGAGGGAGCACAGATACGCAGTATTTT.

The V call is TRBV18, the J call TRBJ2-5, with 10 bases fitting TRBD1. CDR1 and CDR2 from the germline V gene are KGHSH and LQKENI. The V gene end was trimmed by 3 bases and the J gene end by 5 bases; junction bases not matched to a gene: 9. The CDR3 has 16 residues. In nucleotides, the CDR3 is TGTGCCAGCTCACCCCTCGGGACAGGGGCCGTGGAGACCCAGTACTTC. Its protein product is CASSPLGTGAVETQYF.

The rearrangement joins TRBV19 to TRBJ1-1, with D hard to call. Germline CDR1 and CDR2: LNHDA and SQIVND (reference sequence). The CDR3 extends over 12 amino acids. V gave up 6 bases and J gave up 1 base, with 6 bases separating them. CDR3 protein: CASRGGNTEAFF. CDR3 sequence (DNA): TGTGCCAGTAGGGGAGGGAACACTGAAGCTTTCTTT.

The chain carries TRBV4-1 and TRBJ2-4; possibly TRBD2 for D (5 bases). CDR1 and CDR2 (germline): MGHRA, YSYEKL. V lost 2 bases to trimming and J lost 7 bases, with 15 bases between them. CDR3 size: 15 residues. The CDR3: CASSQTNGGRNIQYF. The CDR3 DNA reads as TGCGCCAGCAGCCAAACGAACGGAGGTAGGAACATTCAGTACTTC.

The V gene is TRBV6-5, the J gene TRBJ2-7; D might be TRBD1 (5 bases). The V gene's germline CDR1 is MNHEY and CDR2 SVGAGI. CDR3 length: 14 residues. The V and J ends lost 2 bases and 4 bases respectively, with 12 bases between them. CDR3 residues: CASSYPQKGYEQYF. In DNA, the CDR3 is TGTGCCAGCAGTTACCCGCAAAAGGGGTACGAGCAGTACTTC.

CDR3: CASSISASGQRFYSYEQYF. Written as DNA, the CDR3 is TGTGCCAGTAGTATTAGTGCTAGCGGGCAACGCTTCTACTCCTACGAGCAGTACTTC. The chain joins TRBV19 to TRBJ2-5, with 8 bases matching TRBD2. The J call may be wrong; the DNA end is better matched by TRBJ2-7. Germline values: CDR1 LNHDA, CDR2 SQIVND (reference sequence). The CDR3 totals 19 residues.

The chain couples TRBV6-1 to TRBJ2-5, with TRBD1 matching over 9 bases. There are 18 residues in the CDR3. Germline V gives CDR1 MNHNS, CDR2 SASEGT. V was pared by 4 bases and J by 2 bases, with 14 bases of the junction left unmatched. The CDR3 DNA is TGTGCCAGCAGTGCACCACCCACCGGGACAGGGATACAAGAGACCCAGTACTTC. This translates into CASSAPPTGTGIQETQYF.

CDR3 loop: CASSYGQGQYF. DNA for the CDR3: TGTGCCAGCAGTTACGGTCAGGGGCAATACTTC. This chain joins TRBV6-1 and TRBJ2-7; possibly TRBD1 for D (6 bases). V was shortened by 5 bases and J by 13 bases, with 15 bases between the two germline ends. The CDR3 consists of 11 residues. Germline V gene lookup returns CDR1 MNHNS and CDR2 SASEGT.

The chain combines TRBV29-1 with TRBJ1-1, with 7 positions matching TRBD1. The V segment lost 7 bases and the J segment 1 base; nucleotides outside the gene matches: 3. The CDR3 is 12 amino acids. CDR1 is SQVTM and CDR2 is ANQGSEA in the germline V gene. CDR3 bases: TGCAGCGACCGGACAGGGAACACTGAAGCTTTCTTT. This encodes CSDRTGNTEAFF.

This chain links TRBV9 with TRBJ2-2; 9 nucleotides line up with TRBD2. The CDR3 length is 15 residues. The junction had 2 bases not matched to a gene; V was cut back by 4 bases and J by 1 base. Germline V lookup: CDR1 SGDLS, CDR2 YYNGEE. CDR3 in DNA: TGTGCCAGCAGCCGACTAGCGGTGAACACCGGGGAGCTGTTTTTT. It encodes CASSRLAVNTGELFF.

This chain uses TRBV5-1 with TRBJ1-1; TRBD1 is a possible D gene (6 bases). Germline V gene lookup returns CDR1 SGHRS and CDR2 YFSETQ. The CDR3 is 14 amino acids. The V and J ends lost 2 bases and 5 bases respectively, with 13 bases between them. In nucleotides, the CDR3 is TGCGCCAGCAGCTTAAGACAGGTTGAGACTGAAGCTTTCTTT. Its protein is CASSLRQVETEAFF.

The rearrangement joins TRBV7-2 to TRBJ2-5; a possible D gene is TRBD2 (6 bases). This CDR3 is 14 amino acids long. V was cut by 5 bases and J by 7 bases, with 17 bases left in between. Germline CDR1 SGHTA, CDR2 FQGNSA. Written as DNA, the CDR3 is TGTGCCAGCAGCCAAGACCGACTAGTCGTGACCCAGTACTTC. Encoded protein: CASSQDRLVVTQYF.

The chain uses TRBV30 and TRBJ1-2; 7 nucleotides line up with TRBD1. Trimming removed 0 bases from V and 6 bases from J; junction bases left unmatched: 4. The length of the CDR3 is 13 residues. In germline, CDR1 is GTSNPN, CDR2 SVGIG (reference sequence). CDR3: CAWSVLGGHGYTF. CDR3 bases: TGTGCCTGGAGTGTACTAGGGGGCCATGGCTACACCTTC.

V is TRBV7-8 and J is TRBJ2-7; D ambiguous. CDR1 is SGHVS and CDR2 is FQNEAQ in the germline V gene. The CDR3 spans 15 residues. Trimming took off 2 bases at V and 2 bases at J, with 13 bases between the two ends. As DNA, the CDR3 is TGTGCCAGCAGCTTAACCTCGGACCTCCCCTACGAGCAGTACTTC. Protein product: CASSLTSDLPYEQYF.

The CDR3 region is CASSPDRTEQYF. The CDR3 nucleotides are TGTGCCAGCAGTCCTGACAGGACCGAGCAGTACTTC. The chain employs TRBV5-4 and TRBJ2-7; maybe TRBD1 (6 bases). Trimming cost V 5 bases and J 6 bases, with 12 bases left between them. The CDR3 runs 12 residues. CDR1 SGHNT and CDR2 YYREEE come from the germline V gene (reference sequence). Based on the CDR3 plus reference TRBV5-4 and TRBJ2-7, the full variable domain is ETGVTQSPTHLIKTRGQQVTLRCSSQSGHNTVSWYQQALGQGPQFIFQYYREEENGRGNFPPRFSGLQFPNYSSELNVNALELDDSALYLCASSPDRTEQYFGPGTRLTVT.

J is TRBJ1-1 and V is TRBV28; maybe TRBD1 (6 bases). Germline values: CDR1 MDHEN, CDR2 SYDVKM. Deletions cut 8 bases from V and 5 bases from J, with 15 bases between. This CDR3 spans 13 amino acids. CDR3 nucleotides: TGTGCCAGCGCTTCGGGGGCTCGAACTGAAGCTTTCTTT. This gives the protein CASASGARTEAFF. The full variable domain, its missing parts supplied by reference TRBV28 and TRBJ1-1, is DVKVTQSSRYLVKRTGEKVFLECVQDMDHENMFWYRQDPGLGLRLIYFSYDVKMKEKGDIPEGYSVSREKKERFSLILESASTNQTSMYLCASASGARTEAFFGQGTRLTVV.

CDR3 DNA sequence: TGTGCCAGCAGCGTAGGACTAGGGTTAGAGACCCAGTACTTC. Its translation: CASSVGLGLETQYF. The rearrangement uses TRBV9 and TRBJ2-5; D is possibly TRBD2 (6 bases). The germline V gene encodes CDR1 SGDLS and CDR2 YYNGEE. This CDR3 spans 14 amino acids. Deletions cut 0 bases from V and 4 bases from J, with 10 bases between.